The 20 T cell receptor beta chains below were found in one sample sequenced in a study of blood T cell repertoires in COVID-19. Some clones are missing from TCRdb's copy, which holds only in-frame ones; the method was immunoSEQ multiplex PCR. Of 150,000 or so clones in the sample, about 85% are singletons; the top ten hold 1% to 1.5%. The source material was peripheral blood. Receptor source: a man aged 60 to 75 who had recovered from COVID-19.

V is TRBV9 and J is TRBJ2-7; tentative D call: TRBD2 (6 bases). V gave up 2 bases and J gave up 2 bases, with 14 bases separating them. Germline V lookup: CDR1 SGDLS, CDR2 YYNGEE. The CDR3 totals 15 residues. Written as DNA, the CDR3 is TGTGCCAGCAGCGTCGGGCGGGCGGGGCCCTACGAGCAGTACTTC. It is translated as CASSVGRAGPYEQYF.

The genes are TRBV5-1 and TRBJ1-1, with 8 positions matching TRBD1. Trimming cost V 1 base and J 4 bases; bases outside gene matches: 12. Germline loops: CDR1 SGHRS, CDR2 YFSETQ. CDR3 size: 17 residues. CDR3 in DNA: TGCGCCAGCAGCTTGTTGGGGACAGGCCACTCCGGCACTGAAGCTTTCTTT. Protein sequence: CASSLLGTGHSGTEAFF.

This rearrangement joins TRBV7-3 to TRBJ2-3; maybe TRBD2 (5 bases). The CDR3 is 13 amino acids. Germline V lookup: CDR1 SGHTA, CDR2 FQGTGA. Trimming left V 4 bases short and J 2 bases short, with 7 bases between. CDR3 DNA sequence: TGTGCCAGCAGCTCGGGGTCCACAGATACGCAGTATTTT. Amino acids: CASSSGSTDTQYF.

This clone has ten or more counts. The rearrangement uses TRBV28 and TRBJ1-6; a weak D match, TRBD1 (5 bases). The germline gives CDR1 MDHEN, CDR2 SYDVKM. The CDR3 consists of 17 residues. V lost 5 bases, J lost 6 bases, and 20 bases lay in between. CDR3 region: CASSLDRGRLINSPLHF. Written as DNA, the CDR3 is TGTGCCAGCAGTCTTGACAGAGGTCGCCTGATTAATTCACCCCTCCACTTT.

This clone has just one count. The chain uses TRBV5-4 and TRBJ2-3, with 9 bases identical to TRBD2. After removal of 6 bases from V and 2 bases from J, the junction contained 10 bases not matched to a gene. The CDR3 is made up of 16 amino acids. CDR1 is SGHNT, CDR2 YYREEE, per germline (reference sequence). Here the CDR3 DNA reads TGTGCCAGCACGCGGGGGGGGGCCGGTCCCACAGATACGCAGTATTTT. Amino acids: CASTRGGAGPTDTQYF.

This rearrangement joins TRBV2 to TRBJ2-7; possibly TRBD1 for D (7 bases). The CDR3 is 13 amino acids. Germline V CDR1 and CDR2: SNHLY, FYNNEI. V was clipped by 9 bases and J by 4 bases, with 16 bases between them. The CDR3 spells CASGGGLRYEQYF. As DNA, the CDR3 is TGTGCCAGTGGAGGGGGCCTTAGGTACGAGCAGTACTTC. Together with reference TRBV2 and TRBJ2-7, the CDR3 gives the full variable domain: EPEVTQTPSHQVTQMGQEVILRCVPISNHLYFYWYRQILGQKVEFLVSFYNNEISEKSEIFDDQFSVERPDGSNFTLKIRSTKLEDSAMYFCASGGGLRYEQYFGPGTRLTVT.

The genes are TRBV10-3 and TRBJ2-5; 7 bases agree with TRBD2. The CDR3 spans 15 residues. With V trimmed by 4 bases and J by 5 bases, 10 bases remained unmatched. Germline lookup yields CDR1 ENHRY and CDR2 SYGVKD. The CDR3 here is CAISADLTSWETQYF. The CDR3 DNA reads TGTGCCATCAGTGCCGATCTGACTAGCTGGGAGACCCAGTACTTC.

This chain links TRBV5-5 with TRBJ2-3; possibly TRBD1 for D (5 bases). V lost 4 bases, J lost 1 base, and 25 bases lay in between. The CDR3 contains 19 residues. Germline V gene lookup returns CDR1 SGHKS and CDR2 YYEKEE (reference sequence). The CDR3 sequence: CASSRNDRIFRSRTDTQYF. In DNA, the CDR3 is TGTGCCAGCAGCCGGAATGACAGAATTTTTCGATCTCGCACAGATACGCAGTATTTT. Full variable domain (outside the CDR3, taken from reference TRBV5-5 and TRBJ2-3): DAGVTQSPTHLIKTRGQQVTLRCSPISGHKSVSWYQQVLGQGPQFIFQYYEKEERGRGNFPDRFSARQFPNYSSELNVNALLLGDSALYLCASSRNDRIFRSRTDTQYFGPGTRLTVL.

CDR3 amino acids: CAISGIGMNTEAFF. The CDR3 DNA reads TGTGCCATCTCTGGGATCGGGATGAACACTGAAGCTTTCTTT. The gene calls are TRBV10-3 and TRBJ1-1, with D uncertain. V was clipped by 8 bases and J by 0 bases, with 13 bases between them. CDR1 and CDR2 (germline): ENHRY, SYGVKD. The CDR3 totals 14 residues.

The chain joins TRBV7-2 to TRBJ2-3; possible D gene TRBD2, 6 bases. The V end was cut by 5 bases, the J end by 0 bases, with 18 bases between. Germline V gene sequence: CDR1 SGHTA, CDR2 FQGNSA. This CDR3 has 17 residues. CDR3 sequence reads: CASSPSRGLHSTDTQYF. The CDR3 region has the DNA TGTGCCAGCAGCCCGAGCCGGGGACTCCATAGCACAGATACGCAGTATTTT. Together with reference TRBV7-2 and TRBJ2-3, the CDR3 gives the full variable domain: GAGVSQSPSNKVTEKGKDVELRCDPISGHTALYWYRQSLGQGLEFLIYFQGNSAPDKSGLPSDRFSAERTGGSVSTLTIQRTQQEDSAVYLCASSPSRGLHSTDTQYFGPGTRLTVL.

The chain uses TRBV7-2 and TRBJ1-2; D is ambiguous. V shed 1 base and J shed 8 bases, with 5 bases lying between them. The CDR3 consists of 11 residues. In germline, CDR1 is SGHTA, CDR2 FQGNSA. This CDR3 reads CASSLGLGYTF. The CDR3 DNA is TGTGCCAGCAGCTTAGGTCTGGGCTACACCTTC.

This rearrangement joins TRBV7-2 to TRBJ1-5, with D unclear. Trimming cost V 1 base and J 0 bases, with 7 bases left between them. This CDR3 has 15 amino acids. In germline, CDR1 is SGHTA, CDR2 FQGNSA. The CDR3 DNA sequence: TGTGCCAGCAGCTTAGAACAGTATAGCAATCAGCCCCAGCATTTT. This codes for CASSLEQYSNQPQHF.

The chain is built from TRBV19 and TRBJ1-1, with D uncertain. This CDR3 is built from 13 residues. Germline-derived CDR1 and CDR2 are LNHDA and SQIVND (reference sequence). V gave up 5 bases and J gave up 0 bases, with 7 bases separating them. The chain's CDR3 is CASSQLMNTEAFF. CDR3 in DNA: TGTGCCAGTAGTCAACTTATGAACACTGAAGCTTTCTTT.

The chain joins TRBV6-6 to TRBJ2-7, with 8 bases that match TRBD1. This CDR3 region has 16 residues. The J segment lost 6 bases and the V segment lost 6 bases, leaving 16 bases of the junction unmatched. Looked up from germline, CDR1 is MNHNY and CDR2 is SVGAGI (reference sequence). The CDR3 here is CASSPLGRTGRSEQYF. CDR3 DNA sequence: TGTGCCAGCAGCCCCCTGGGGAGGACAGGGAGGTCCGAGCAGTACTTC.

This chain links TRBV2 with TRBJ1-5; 11 nucleotides agree with TRBD1. Germline trimming cut 1 base from V and 6 bases from J; bases unmatched to any gene: 5. From germline, CDR1 is SNHLY and CDR2 FYNNEI. CDR3 length equals 16 residues. The CDR3 DNA reads as TGTGCCAGCAGTGAAGAAAGGGGACAGGGGGGTCAGCCCCAGCATTTT. This sequence encodes CASSEERGQGGQPQHF.

The genes are TRBV3-1 (or the pseudogene TRBV3-2) and TRBJ2-5; 7 nucleotides line up with TRBD2. CDR1 LGHDT and CDR2 YNNKEL come from the germline V gene (reference sequence). The J segment lost 4 bases and the V segment lost 3 bases, leaving 2 bases of the junction unmatched. This CDR3 spans 13 amino acids. CDR3 amino acids: CASSQREGETQYF. Here the CDR3 DNA reads TGTGCCAGCAGCCAGAGGGAGGGAGAGACCCAGTACTTC.

The rearrangement joins TRBV30 to TRBJ1-1, with D uncertain. Per the germline V gene, CDR1 is GTSNPN and CDR2 is SVGIG (reference sequence). Deletions cut 2 bases from V and 1 base from J, with 11 bases between. The CDR3 loop spans 14 amino acids. The CDR3: CAWSPRAGNTEAFF. For the CDR3, the DNA is TGTGCCTGGAGTCCCCGGGCGGGGAACACTGAAGCTTTCTTT.

This chain joins TRBV5-1 and TRBJ1-2; perhaps TRBD1 as D (5 bases). CDR1 is SGHRS and CDR2 is YFSETQ in the germline V gene. CDR3 length: 14 residues. Deletions cut 2 bases from V and 3 bases from J, with 11 bases between. The DNA of the CDR3 is TGCGCCAGCAGCTTTGGGGCAAACGACTATGGCTACACCTTC. It codes for CASSFGANDYGYTF.

About this clone: Other DNA variants within this sample encode the same CDR3. The chain employs TRBV15 and TRBJ2-7; maybe TRBD1 (6 bases). Trimming pared 0 bases from V and 2 bases from J, leaving 8 bases between. The CDR3 covers 14 residues. Germline CDR1 and CDR2: LNHNV and YYDKDF (reference sequence). Written as DNA, the CDR3 is TGTGCCACCAGCAGAGACAGGGGCCCCTACGAGCAGTACTTC. Its translation: CATSRDRGPYEQYF.

This chain connects TRBV6-5 to TRBJ2-3; D not certain. The V gene's germline CDR1 is MNHEY and CDR2 SVGAGI. Trimming removed 6 bases at V and 8 bases at J, with 9 bases between. This CDR3 is built from 11 residues. The CDR3 DNA reads as TGTGCCAGCAGGGCCCTAGGTACGCAGTATTTT. The encoded protein is CASRALGTQYF.